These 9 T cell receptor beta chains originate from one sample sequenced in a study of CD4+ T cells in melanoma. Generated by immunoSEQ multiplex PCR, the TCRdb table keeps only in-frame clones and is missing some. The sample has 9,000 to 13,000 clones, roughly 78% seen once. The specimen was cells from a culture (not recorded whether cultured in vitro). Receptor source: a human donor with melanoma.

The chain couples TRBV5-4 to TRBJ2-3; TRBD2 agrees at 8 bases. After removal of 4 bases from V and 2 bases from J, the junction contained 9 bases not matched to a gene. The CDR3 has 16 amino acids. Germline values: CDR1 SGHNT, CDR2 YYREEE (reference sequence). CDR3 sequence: CASSLGAGVNTDTQYF. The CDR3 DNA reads TGTGCCAGCAGCCTCGGAGCGGGGGTCAACACAGATACGCAGTATTTT.

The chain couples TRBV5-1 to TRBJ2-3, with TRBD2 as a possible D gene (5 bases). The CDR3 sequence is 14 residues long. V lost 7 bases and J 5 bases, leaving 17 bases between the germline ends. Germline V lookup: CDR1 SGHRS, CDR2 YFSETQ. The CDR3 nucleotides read TGCGCCAGCCACCCTCTAGCAAGGAGAGATACGCAGTATTTT. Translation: CASHPLARRDTQYF.

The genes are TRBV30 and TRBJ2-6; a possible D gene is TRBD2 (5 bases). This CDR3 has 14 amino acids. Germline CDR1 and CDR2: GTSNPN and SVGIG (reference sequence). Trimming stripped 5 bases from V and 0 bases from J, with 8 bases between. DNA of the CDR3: TGTGCCTGGCGGACTTACTCTGGGGCCAACGTCCTGACTTTC. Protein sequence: CAWRTYSGANVLTF.

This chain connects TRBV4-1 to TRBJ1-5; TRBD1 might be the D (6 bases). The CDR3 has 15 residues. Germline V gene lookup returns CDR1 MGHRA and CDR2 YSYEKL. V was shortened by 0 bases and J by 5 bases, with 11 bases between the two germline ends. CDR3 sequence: CASSQDEQGHQPQHF. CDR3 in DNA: TGCGCCAGCAGCCAAGACGAACAGGGTCATCAGCCCCAGCATTTT.

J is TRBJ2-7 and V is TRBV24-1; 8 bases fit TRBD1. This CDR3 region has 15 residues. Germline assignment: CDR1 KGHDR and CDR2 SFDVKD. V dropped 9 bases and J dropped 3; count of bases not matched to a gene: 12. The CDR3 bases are TGTGCCACCCCACCCGGTAGGGACAGGTTCTACGAGCAGTACTTC. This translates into CATPPGRDRFYEQYF.

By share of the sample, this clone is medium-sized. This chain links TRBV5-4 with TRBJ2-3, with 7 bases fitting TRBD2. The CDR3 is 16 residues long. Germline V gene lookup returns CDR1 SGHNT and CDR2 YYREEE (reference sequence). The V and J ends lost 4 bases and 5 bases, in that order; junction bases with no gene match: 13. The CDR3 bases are TGTGCCAGCAGCCCAGCTGGCCAGCGGGGAAGAGATACGCAGTATTTT. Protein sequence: CASSPAGQRGRDTQYF.

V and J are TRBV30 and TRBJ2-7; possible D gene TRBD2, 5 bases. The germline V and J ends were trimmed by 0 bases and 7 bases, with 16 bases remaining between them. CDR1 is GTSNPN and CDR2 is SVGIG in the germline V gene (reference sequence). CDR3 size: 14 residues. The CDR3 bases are TGTGCCTGGAGTGTAGGTTTCGGGGTAGGAGAGCAGTACTTC. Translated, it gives CAWSVGFGVGEQYF.

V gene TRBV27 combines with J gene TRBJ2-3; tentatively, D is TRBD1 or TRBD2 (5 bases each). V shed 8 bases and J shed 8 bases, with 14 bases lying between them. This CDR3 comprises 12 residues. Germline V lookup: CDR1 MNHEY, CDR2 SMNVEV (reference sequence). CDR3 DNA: TGTGCCAGCCGGGGCGCCTTAGGTACGCAGTATTTT. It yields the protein CASRGALGTQYF.

CDR3 nucleotides: TGTGCCAGTACGGAGGGGCACGATCGCTACTATGGCTACACCTTC. This gives the protein CASTEGHDRYYGYTF. The gene calls are TRBV19 and TRBJ1-2; D perhaps matches TRBD1 (5 bases). The CDR3 contains 15 residues. The germline V gene has CDR1 LNHDA and CDR2 SQIVND (reference sequence). The V end was cut by 7 bases, the J end by 3 bases, with 18 bases between.